This T cell receptor beta chain was sequenced in a study of blood T cell repertoires in COVID-19. This table comes from immunoSEQ multiplex PCR, and its TCRdb copy is limited to in-frame clones, with some not included. The table lists about 400,000 clones, about nine tenths of them singletons. Sample: PBMCs or T cells enriched from blood (not recorded which). This clonotype was obtained from a woman younger than 45 who had recovered from COVID-19.

For the CDR3, the DNA is TGTGCCAGCAGCTTGTACGGGGGTACGAACACTGAAGCTTTCTTT. Its translation is CASSLYGGTNTEAFF. The V and J genes are TRBV5-6 and TRBJ1-1, with TRBD1 as a possible D gene (5 bases). Per the germline V gene, CDR1 is SGHDT and CDR2 is YYEEEE. The germline V and J ends were trimmed by 1 base and 1 base, with 11 bases remaining between them. This CDR3 comprises 15 residues.